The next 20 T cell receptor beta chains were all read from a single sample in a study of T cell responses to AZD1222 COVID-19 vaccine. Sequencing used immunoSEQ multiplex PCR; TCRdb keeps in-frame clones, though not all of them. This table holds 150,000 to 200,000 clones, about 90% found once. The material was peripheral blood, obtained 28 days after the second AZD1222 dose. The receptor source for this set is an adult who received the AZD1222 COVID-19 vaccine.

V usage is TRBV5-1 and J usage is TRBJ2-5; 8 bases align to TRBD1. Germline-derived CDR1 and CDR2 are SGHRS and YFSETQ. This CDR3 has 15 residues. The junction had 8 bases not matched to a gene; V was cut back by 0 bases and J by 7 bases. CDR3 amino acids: CASSLGTGLERTQYF. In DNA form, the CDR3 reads TGCGCCAGCAGCTTGGGGACAGGGTTAGAACGGACCCAGTACTTC. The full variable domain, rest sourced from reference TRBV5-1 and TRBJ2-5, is KAGVTQTPRYLIKTRGQQVTLSCSPISGHRSVSWYQQTPGQGLQFLFEYFSETQRNKGNFPGRFSGRQFSNSRSEMNVSTLELGDSALYLCASSLGTGLERTQYFGPGTRLLVL.

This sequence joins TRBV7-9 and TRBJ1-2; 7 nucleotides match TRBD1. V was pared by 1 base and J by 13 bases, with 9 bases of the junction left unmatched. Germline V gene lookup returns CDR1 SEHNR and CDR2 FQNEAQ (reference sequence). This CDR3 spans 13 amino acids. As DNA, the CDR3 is TGTGCCAGCAGCTTAGGGACAGGATCCGCACCCACCTTC. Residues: CASSLGTGSAPTF. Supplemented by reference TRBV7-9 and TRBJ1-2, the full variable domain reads DTGVSQNPRHKITKRGQNVTFRCDPISEHNRLYWYRQTLGQGPEFLTYFQNEAQLEKSRLLSDRFSAERPKGSFSTLEIQRTEQGDSAMYLCASSLGTGSAPTFGSGTRLTVV.

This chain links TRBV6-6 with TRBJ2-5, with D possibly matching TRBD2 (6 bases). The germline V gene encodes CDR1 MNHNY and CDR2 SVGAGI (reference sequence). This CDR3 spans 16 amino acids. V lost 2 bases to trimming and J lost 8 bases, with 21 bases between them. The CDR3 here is CASSYPSSGTFSTQYF. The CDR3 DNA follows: TGTGCCAGCAGTTACCCATCATCCGGGACTTTCTCCACCCAGTACTTC.

The CDR3 loop reads CASSEAWATNQPQHF. In nucleotides, the CDR3 is TGTGCCAGCAGTGAAGCCTGGGCAACTAATCAGCCCCAGCATTTT. The chain combines TRBV6-1 with TRBJ1-5; D is undetermined. Trimming took 0 bases from V and 4 from J, leaving 10 bases between them. This CDR3 has 15 residues. Germline V gene data show CDR1 as MNHNS and CDR2 as SASEGT.

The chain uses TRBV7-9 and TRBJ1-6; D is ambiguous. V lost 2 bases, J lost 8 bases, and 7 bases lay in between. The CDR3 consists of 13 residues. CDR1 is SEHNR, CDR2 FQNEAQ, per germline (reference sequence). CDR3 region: CASSLNRDSPLHF. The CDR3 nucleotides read TGTGCCAGCAGCTTAAACCGCGATTCACCCCTCCACTTT. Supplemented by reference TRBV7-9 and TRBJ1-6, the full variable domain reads DTGVSQNPRHKITKRGQNVTFRCDPISEHNRLYWYRQTLGQGPEFLTYFQNEAQLEKSRLLSDRFSAERPKGSFSTLEIQRTEQGDSAMYLCASSLNRDSPLHFGNGTRLTVT.

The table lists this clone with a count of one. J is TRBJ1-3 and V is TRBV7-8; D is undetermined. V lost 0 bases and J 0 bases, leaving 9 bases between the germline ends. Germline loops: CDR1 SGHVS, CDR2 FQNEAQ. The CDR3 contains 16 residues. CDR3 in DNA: TGTGCCAGCAGCTTAGCAGTTCCCTTCTCTGGAAACACCATATATTTT. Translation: CASSLAVPFSGNTIYF.

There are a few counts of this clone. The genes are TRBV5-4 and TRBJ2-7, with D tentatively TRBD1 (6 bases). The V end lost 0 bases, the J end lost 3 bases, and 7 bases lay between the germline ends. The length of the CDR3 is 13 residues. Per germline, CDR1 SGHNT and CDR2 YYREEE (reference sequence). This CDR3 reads CASSLGTDYEQYF. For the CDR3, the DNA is TGTGCCAGCAGCTTGGGGACAGACTACGAGCAGTACTTC.

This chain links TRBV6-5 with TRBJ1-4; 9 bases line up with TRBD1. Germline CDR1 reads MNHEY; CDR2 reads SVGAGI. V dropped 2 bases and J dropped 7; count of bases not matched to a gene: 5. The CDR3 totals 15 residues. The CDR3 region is CASSYRDRVGEKLFF. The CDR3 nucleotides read TGTGCCAGCAGTTACCGGGACAGGGTTGGTGAAAAACTGTTTTTT.

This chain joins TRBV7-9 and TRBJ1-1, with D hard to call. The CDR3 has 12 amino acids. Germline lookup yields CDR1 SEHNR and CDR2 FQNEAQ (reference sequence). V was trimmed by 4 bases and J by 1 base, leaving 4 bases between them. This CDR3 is CASSSKNTEAFF. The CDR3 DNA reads TGTGCCAGCAGCTCAAAGAACACTGAAGCTTTCTTT.

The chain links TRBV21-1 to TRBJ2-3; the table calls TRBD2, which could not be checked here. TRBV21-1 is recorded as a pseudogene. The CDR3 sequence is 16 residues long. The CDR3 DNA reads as TGTGCCAGCCTCAAGGGGAGGGGGTCGAGCACAGATACGCAGTATTTT. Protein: CASLKGRGSSTDTQYF.

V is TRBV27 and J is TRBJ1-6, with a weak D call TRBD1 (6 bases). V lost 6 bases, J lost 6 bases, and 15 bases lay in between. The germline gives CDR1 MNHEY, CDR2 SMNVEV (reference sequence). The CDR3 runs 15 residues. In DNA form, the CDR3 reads TGTGCCAGCAGCTTAAACAGGGTCGGTAATTCACCCCTCCACTTT. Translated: CASSLNRVGNSPLHF.

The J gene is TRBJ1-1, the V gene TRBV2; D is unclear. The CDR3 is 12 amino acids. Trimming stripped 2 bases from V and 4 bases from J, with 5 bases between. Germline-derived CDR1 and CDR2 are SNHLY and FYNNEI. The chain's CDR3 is CASSEIPTEAFF. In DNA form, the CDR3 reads TGTGCCAGCAGTGAAATCCCCACTGAAGCTTTCTTT.

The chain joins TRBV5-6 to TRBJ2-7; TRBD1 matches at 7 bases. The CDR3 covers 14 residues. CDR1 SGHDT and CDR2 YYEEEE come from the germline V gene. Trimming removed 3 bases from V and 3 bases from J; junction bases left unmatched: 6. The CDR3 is CASSSWGQYYEQYF. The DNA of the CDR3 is TGTGCCAGCAGCTCTTGGGGACAGTACTACGAGCAGTACTTC.

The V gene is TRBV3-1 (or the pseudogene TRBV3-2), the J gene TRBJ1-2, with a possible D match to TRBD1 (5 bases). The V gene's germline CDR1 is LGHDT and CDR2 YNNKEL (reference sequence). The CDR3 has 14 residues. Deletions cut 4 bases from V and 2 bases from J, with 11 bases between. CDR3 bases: TGTGCCAGCAGCCGGGACGGACTGAACTATGGCTACACCTTC. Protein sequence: CASSRDGLNYGYTF.

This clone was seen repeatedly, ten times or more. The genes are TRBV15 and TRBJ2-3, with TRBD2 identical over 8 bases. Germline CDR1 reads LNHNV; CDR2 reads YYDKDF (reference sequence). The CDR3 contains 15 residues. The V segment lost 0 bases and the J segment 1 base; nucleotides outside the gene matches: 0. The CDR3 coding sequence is TGTGCCACCAGCAGAGAAGCGGGGGGCACAGATACGCAGTATTTT. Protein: CATSREAGGTDTQYF.

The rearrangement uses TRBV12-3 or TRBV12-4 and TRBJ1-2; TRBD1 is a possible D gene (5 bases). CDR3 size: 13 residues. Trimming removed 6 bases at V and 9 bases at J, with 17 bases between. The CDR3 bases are TGTGCCAGCAGCCTGGGGACCGCGCATCGCTACACCTTC. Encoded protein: CASSLGTAHRYTF.

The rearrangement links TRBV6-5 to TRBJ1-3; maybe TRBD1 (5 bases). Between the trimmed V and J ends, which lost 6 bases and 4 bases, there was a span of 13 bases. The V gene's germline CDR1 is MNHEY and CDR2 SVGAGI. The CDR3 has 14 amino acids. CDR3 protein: CASSGTTGGNTIYF. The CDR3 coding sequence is TGTGCCAGCAGCGGGACCACCGGGGGAAACACCATATATTTT.

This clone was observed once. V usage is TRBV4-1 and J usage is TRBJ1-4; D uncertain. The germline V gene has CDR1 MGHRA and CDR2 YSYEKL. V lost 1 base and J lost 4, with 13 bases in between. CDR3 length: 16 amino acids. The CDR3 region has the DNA TGCGCCAGCAGCCAAGTGCGCGGCTTCCTTAATGAAAAACTGTTTTTT. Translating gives CASSQVRGFLNEKLFF.

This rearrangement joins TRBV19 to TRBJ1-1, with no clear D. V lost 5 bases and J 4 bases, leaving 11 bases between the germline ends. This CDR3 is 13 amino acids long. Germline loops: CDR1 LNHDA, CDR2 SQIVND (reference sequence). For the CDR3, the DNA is TGTGCCAGTAGTTCTCAGGCGGGCACTGAAGCTTTCTTT. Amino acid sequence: CASSSQAGTEAFF.

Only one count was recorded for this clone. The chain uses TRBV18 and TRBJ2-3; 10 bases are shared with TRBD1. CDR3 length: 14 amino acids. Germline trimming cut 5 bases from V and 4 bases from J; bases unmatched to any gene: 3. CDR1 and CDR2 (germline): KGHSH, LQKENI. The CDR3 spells CASSSDRGADTQYF. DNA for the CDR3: TGTGCCAGCTCATCGGACAGGGGGGCAGATACGCAGTATTTT. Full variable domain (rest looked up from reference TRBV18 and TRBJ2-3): NAGVMQNPRHLVRRRGQEARLRCSPMKGHSHVYWYRQLPEEGLKFMVYLQKENIIDESGMPKERFSAEFPKEGPSILRIQQVVRGDSAAYFCASSSDRGADTQYFGPGTRLTVL.